The 14 T cell receptor beta chains listed next were all sequenced from one sample in a study of shared clonotypes between healthy human individuals. Data came from immunoSEQ multiplex PCR; TCRdb stores just in-frame clones and leaves some out. The table has more than 200,000 clones, 50% to 75% seen once. Sequenced material: memory CD4+ T cells sorted from blood. As for subset: CD45RA-negative fraction. These receptors were taken from a man younger than 40 in good health.

As DNA, the CDR3 is TGTGCCAGCAGCTTGACGAGGTGGCGGGACACAGATACGCAGTATTTT. As protein: CASSLTRWRDTDTQYF. The V and J genes are TRBV5-6 and TRBJ2-3; tentative D call: TRBD2 (6 bases). This CDR3 has 16 amino acids. V dropped 1 base and J dropped 2 bases, with 14 bases sitting between them. The germline gives CDR1 SGHDT, CDR2 YYEEEE.

This rearrangement joins TRBV9 to TRBJ2-1; TRBD1 agrees at 8 bases. This CDR3 is built from 18 residues. Germline V gives CDR1 SGDLS, CDR2 YYNGEE. The junction had 13 bases not matched to a gene; V was cut back by 0 bases and J by 5 bases. The CDR3 DNA reads TGTGCCAGCAGCGTAGCCCTCCAGTCCGGGACAGGCGACAATGAGCAGTTCTTC. Translated: CASSVALQSGTGDNEQFF. Using reference TRBV9 and TRBJ2-1 for the parts outside the CDR3, the full variable domain is DSGVTQTPKHLITATGQRVTLRCSPRSGDLSVYWYQQSLDQGLQFLIQYYNGEERAKGNILERFSAQQFPDLHSELNLSSLELGDSALYFCASSVALQSGTGDNEQFFGPGTRLTVL.

The chain couples TRBV10-3 to TRBJ1-2, with TRBD1 matching over 9 bases. V lost 6 bases to trimming and J lost 0 bases; unmatched junction nucleotides: 5. There are 15 residues in the CDR3. From germline, CDR1 is ENHRY and CDR2 SYGVKD. CDR3 nucleotides: TGTGCCATCAGCCGGACAGGGGAGACTAACTATGGCTACACCTTC. Translated, it gives CAISRTGETNYGYTF.

This clone has a handful of counts. CDR3 residues: CASHAGGAYEQYF. CDR3 nucleotide sequence: TGTGCCAGCCATGCCGGGGGCGCGTACGAGCAGTACTTC. The chain combines TRBV28 with TRBJ2-7; D possibly uses TRBD1 or TRBD2 (6 bases each). The CDR3 is 13 amino acids. The V end lost 8 bases, the J end lost 4 bases, and 15 bases lay between the germline ends. The germline gives CDR1 MDHEN, CDR2 SYDVKM.

This clone was seen only a few times. The J gene is TRBJ1-5, the V gene TRBV28; TRBD1 is a possible D gene (6 bases). The CDR3 sequence is 18 residues long. Trimming stripped 1 base from V and 4 bases from J, with 20 bases between. CDR1 and CDR2 from the germline V gene are MDHEN and SYDVKM. CDR3 in DNA: TGTGCCAGCAGTTTATCAATTGGATTAGGGACACTTAATCAGCCCCAGCATTTT. Translating gives CASSLSIGLGTLNQPQHF.

In this sample, this clone turned up a few times. The rearrangement links TRBV5-4 to TRBJ2-1, with TRBD1 as a possible D gene (6 bases). With 7 bases removed from V and 9 bases from J, the gap between germline ends came to 23 bases. Germline lookup yields CDR1 SGHNT and CDR2 YYREEE (reference sequence). The CDR3 spans 15 residues. The CDR3 spells CASRIGAARGGEQFF. CDR3 coding DNA: TGTGCCAGCCGAATTGGGGCCGCCAGGGGTGGTGAGCAGTTCTTC.

The genes are TRBV5-1 and TRBJ2-4; 9 bases agree with TRBD1. CDR1 SGHRS and CDR2 YFSETQ come from the germline V gene. J gave up 2 bases and V 0 bases, and 3 bases lay outside the gene matches. This CDR3 spans 16 amino acids. CDR3 in amino acids: CASSLGDRATKNIQYF. For the CDR3, the DNA is TGCGCCAGCAGCTTGGGGGACAGGGCAACCAAAAACATTCAGTACTTC.

The CDR3 spells CASSWGAGNTQYF. In nucleotides, the CDR3 is TGTGCCAGCAGCTGGGGGGCGGGTAATACGCAGTATTTT. The chain carries TRBV5-4 and TRBJ2-3, with D tentatively TRBD1 or TRBD2 (6 bases each). Germline V lookup: CDR1 SGHNT, CDR2 YYREEE (reference sequence). The CDR3 covers 13 residues. The germline V and J ends were trimmed by 3 bases and 7 bases, with 12 bases remaining between them.

This chain links TRBV6-1 with TRBJ2-2; 7 nucleotides line up with TRBD1. Germline trimming cut 11 bases from V and 7 bases from J; bases unmatched to any gene: 10. There are 13 residues in the CDR3. The germline gives CDR1 MNHNS, CDR2 SASEGT. This chain's CDR3 is CAGDRAGGGELFF. The CDR3 coding sequence is TGTGCCGGAGACAGGGCGGGTGGCGGGGAGCTGTTTTTT.

The V gene is TRBV21-1, the J gene TRBJ1-1. TRBV21-1 has pseudogene status. The CDR3 consists of 10 residues. CDR3 bases: TGTGCCAGCCCCGTCATTGAAGCTTTCTTT. Residues: CASPVIEAFF.

Turning to this clone: Additional DNA sequences in this sample encode the identical CDR3. The chain joins TRBV7-6 to TRBJ2-5; D ambiguous. Germline CDR1 reads SGHVS; CDR2 reads FNYEAQ. The CDR3 runs 13 residues. Deletions cut 0 bases from V and 2 bases from J, with 4 bases between. DNA for the CDR3: TGTGCCAGCAGCTTAGCTAGGCAAGAGACCCAGTACTTC. This encodes CASSLARQETQYF.

This chain joins TRBV25-1 and TRBJ1-5; TRBD1 might be the D (5 bases). Germline CDR1 reads MGHDK; CDR2 reads SYGVNS. CDR3 size: 14 residues. Deletions cut 1 base from V and 7 bases from J, with 11 bases between. CDR3 in DNA: TGTGCCAGCAGTGAATCTGTAGGGGCCCAGCCCCAGCATTTT. Protein: CASSESVGAQPQHF.

The table lists this clone with many counts. The V call is TRBV27, the J call TRBJ2-7; TRBD2 aligns across 11 bases. The CDR3 has 16 residues. V lost 1 base, J lost 6 bases, and 8 bases stayed unmatched. Germline CDR1 reads MNHEY; CDR2 reads SMNVEV (reference sequence). CDR3 nucleotides: TGTGCCAGCAGTTTATTAGATAGCGGGAGGGCCCTCGAGCAGTACTTC. Its translation: CASSLLDSGRALEQYF.

This chain connects TRBV5-1 to TRBJ2-7; D uncertain. This CDR3 region has 14 residues. Trimming took 0 bases from V and 0 from J, leaving 7 bases between them. The germline V gene has CDR1 SGHRS and CDR2 YFSETQ. CDR3 nucleotide sequence: TGCGCCAGCAGCTTGGGCGGAAACTCCTACGAGCAGTACTTC. Translating it yields CASSLGGNSYEQYF.